The 29 T cell receptor beta chains presented below share a single source sample, sequenced in a study of blood T cell repertoires in COVID-19. Here immunoSEQ multiplex PCR was the method, and the copy in TCRdb shows in-frame clones only, minus some. The table includes around 100,000 clones, roughly 71% detected once. The sequencing input was peripheral blood. The receptors derive from an elderly man with acute or convalescent COVID-19.

J is TRBJ2-7 and V is TRBV6-5, with TRBD1 as a possible D gene (5 bases). The length of the CDR3 is 15 residues. CDR1 is MNHEY and CDR2 is SVGAGI in the germline V gene. V was shortened by 0 bases and J by 1 base, with 10 bases between the two germline ends. The CDR3 region has the DNA TGTGCCAGCAGTTACTCGATCCAGGGATCCTACGAGCAGTACTTC. Encoded protein: CASSYSIQGSYEQYF.

CDR3 coding DNA: TGTGCCAGCAGTTACTCAAGTGCAGGGGGAAACACCATATATTTT. Translated: CASSYSSAGGNTIYF. The V and J genes are TRBV6-5 and TRBJ1-3, with D possibly matching TRBD1 (5 bases). The CDR3 loop spans 15 amino acids. Germline CDR1 MNHEY, CDR2 SVGAGI. With 0 bases removed from V and 4 bases from J, the gap between germline ends came to 10 bases.

This clone occurred once. The chain recombines TRBV18 with TRBJ2-3; 8 bases align to TRBD2. The junction had 5 bases not matched to a gene; V was cut back by 1 base and J by 2 bases. This CDR3 is 16 amino acids long. CDR1 is KGHSH and CDR2 is LQKENI in the germline V gene. For the CDR3, the DNA is TGTGCCAGCTCACCACGGGTTAGCGGGGTCACAGATACGCAGTATTTT. Amino acids: CASSPRVSGVTDTQYF.

The genes are TRBV23-1 and TRBJ1-6; possible D gene TRBD1, 6 bases. TRBV23-1 is known as an ORF, though its function is uncertain. The ends were cut back, 0 bases at V and 7 bases at J, with 10 bases in the middle. The CDR3 contains 15 residues. The CDR3 region has the DNA TGCGCCAGCAGTCAATCTGGGGACAACAATTCACCCCTCCACTTT. Translation gives CASSQSGDNNSPLHF.

The genes are TRBV6-2 or TRBV6-3 and TRBJ1-2, with 10 bases matching TRBD1. Germline values: CDR1 MNHEY, CDR2 SVGEGT. V lost 0 bases and J lost 8; bases outside the gene matches: 9. CDR3 length: 16 amino acids. The CDR3 here is CASSYSRTGGMFGYTF. DNA of the CDR3: TGTGCCAGCAGTTACTCCCGGACAGGGGGAATGTTCGGCTACACCTTC.

This clone was seen a few times. The genes are TRBV20-1 and TRBJ2-7; tentative D call: TRBD1 (6 bases). CDR1 is DFQATT, CDR2 SNEGSKA, per germline (reference sequence). The CDR3 is made up of 13 amino acids. V lost 3 bases to trimming and J lost 4 bases, with 13 bases between them. CDR3: CSASRQGNYEQYF. Written as DNA, the CDR3 is TGCAGTGCTAGTAGGCAGGGGAATTACGAGCAGTACTTC.

This clone was detected only a few times. CDR3 DNA: TGTGCCAGCAGCTCCATTCGGACAGGGTCCCACGAGCAGTACTTC. This translates into CASSSIRTGSHEQYF. The chain carries TRBV11-2 and TRBJ2-7, with TRBD1 identical over 8 bases. The trim removed 4 bases at V and 5 bases at J, leaving 10 bases unmatched. The CDR3 covers 15 residues. Germline loops: CDR1 SGHAT, CDR2 FQNNGV.

The genes are TRBV9 and TRBJ1-5, with TRBD1 matching over 10 bases. The V segment lost 3 bases and the J segment 6 bases; nucleotides outside the gene matches: 3. Germline V gene lookup returns CDR1 SGDLS and CDR2 YYNGEE. CDR3 length equals 14 residues. The CDR3 region is CASSDGQGGQPQHF. CDR3 in DNA: TGTGCCAGCAGCGACGGACAGGGGGGTCAGCCCCAGCATTTT.

This rearrangement joins TRBV28 to TRBJ2-3; D possibly corresponds to TRBD2 (6 bases). Per the germline V gene, CDR1 is MDHEN and CDR2 is SYDVKM. The CDR3 covers 14 residues. Trimming removed 6 bases from V and 4 bases from J, with 14 bases in between. The CDR3 DNA reads TGTGCCAGCAGAGGGGAGGACGGCCCAGATACGCAGTATTTT. Translation gives CASRGEDGPDTQYF.

The chain joins TRBV6-6 to TRBJ2-7; 10 bases align to TRBD2. V trimming: 2 bases; J trimming: 5 bases; junction bases outside the gene matches: 6. The CDR3 is made up of 15 amino acids. Germline CDR1 reads MNHNY; CDR2 reads SVGAGI (reference sequence). CDR3 DNA sequence: TGTGCCAGCAGTTACGATAGCGGGAGGTTCGACGAGCAGTACTTC. Encoded protein: CASSYDSGRFDEQYF.

The rearrangement links TRBV18 to TRBJ2-7, with D perhaps TRBD2 (6 bases). Trimming shortened V by 3 bases and J by 5 bases, and 8 bases separated the two germline ends. The CDR3 contains 12 residues. Germline lookup yields CDR1 KGHSH and CDR2 LQKENI. This chain's CDR3 is CASSPGGDEQYF. The CDR3 DNA reads as TGTGCCAGCTCACCCGGGGGTGACGAGCAGTACTTC.

The chain employs TRBV21-1 and TRBJ2-1; the table calls TRBD2, which could not be checked here. TRBV21-1 is a listed pseudogene. The CDR3 is 16 residues long. The CDR3 loop reads CASSNGLREVPNEQFF. CDR3 in DNA: TGTGCCAGCAGCAATGGGTTGCGGGAGGTCCCCAATGAGCAGTTCTTC.

The rearrangement links TRBV11-2 to TRBJ2-1; weak D call: TRBD1 (7 bases). The V gene lost 7 bases and the J gene lost 8 bases, with 18 bases spanning the gap. CDR1 and CDR2 from the germline V gene are SGHAT and FQNNGV. The CDR3 loop spans 14 amino acids. The CDR3 is CASTLDREVHEQFF. CDR3 DNA sequence: TGTGCCAGCACCCTCGACAGGGAGGTCCATGAGCAGTTCTTC. The entire variable domain, with the rest obtained from reference TRBV11-2 and TRBJ2-1, is as follows: EAGVAQSPRYKIIEKRQSVAFWCNPISGHATLYWYQQILGQGPKLLIQFQNNGVVDDSQLPKDRFSAERLKGVDSTLKIQPAKLEDSAVYLCASTLDREVHEQFFGPGTRLTVL.

The V gene is TRBV9, the J gene TRBJ2-7; 8 nucleotides align to TRBD2. Germline lookup yields CDR1 SGDLS and CDR2 YYNGEE. There are 15 residues in the CDR3. J lost 5 bases, V lost 0 bases, and 7 bases had no gene match. The CDR3 nucleotides are TGTGCCAGCAGCGTAGGGGTAGCGGGATATGACGAGCAGTACTTC. Amino acid sequence: CASSVGVAGYDEQYF.

The genes are TRBV5-6 and TRBJ1-1, with D possibly matching TRBD1 (5 bases). Per the germline V gene, CDR1 is SGHDT and CDR2 is YYEEEE. The CDR3 contains 13 residues. Trimming pared 2 bases from V and 4 bases from J, leaving 9 bases between. CDR3: CASSLGRGTEAFF. The DNA for the CDR3 is TGTGCCAGCAGCTTAGGAAGGGGCACTGAAGCTTTCTTT.

The CDR3 protein is CASRDSAQPPEAFF. CDR3 nucleotides: TGCGCCAGCAGAGACAGCGCGCAGCCGCCTGAAGCTTTCTTT. The chain joins TRBV5-1 to TRBJ1-1, with a tentative D call TRBD1 (5 bases). CDR3 size: 14 residues. In germline, CDR1 is SGHRS, CDR2 YFSETQ. V lost 5 bases and J lost 6, with 17 bases in between.

V is TRBV5-8 and J is TRBJ2-7; 8 nucleotides agree with TRBD1. The CDR3 is 16 residues long. The junction had 10 bases not matched to a gene; V was cut back by 1 base and J by 4 bases. Germline loops: CDR1 SGHTS, CDR2 YDEGEE. This CDR3 is CASSLKPGQGSYEQYF. The CDR3 DNA reads TGTGCCAGCAGCTTGAAACCCGGACAGGGTTCGTACGAGCAGTACTTC.

The V gene is TRBV12-3 or TRBV12-4, the J gene TRBJ2-1; D is undetermined. This CDR3 contains 13 residues. Trimming took off 7 bases at V and 10 bases at J, with 17 bases between the two ends. This chain's CDR3 is CASTSYLEWEQFF. The CDR3 nucleotides read TGTGCCAGCACCTCTTATCTAGAGTGGGAGCAGTTCTTC.

The chain links TRBV6-5 to TRBJ1-1; D might be TRBD1 (5 bases). Trimming removed 2 bases from V and 0 bases from J, with 7 bases in between. This CDR3 region has 14 residues. Germline CDR1 MNHEY, CDR2 SVGAGI. CDR3 DNA: TGTGCCAGCAGTTACAGGGGTATGAACACTGAAGCTTTCTTT. Its protein is CASSYRGMNTEAFF.

Only a few counts were recorded for this clone. The V call is TRBV19, the J call TRBJ2-1; TRBD1 is a possible D gene (5 bases). There are 13 residues in the CDR3. V lost 4 bases to trimming and J lost 8 bases, with 12 bases between them. Germline CDR1 is LNHDA and CDR2 is SQIVND (reference sequence). CDR3 residues: CASSRQFRHEQFF. The CDR3 coding sequence is TGTGCCAGTAGTAGACAGTTTCGTCATGAGCAGTTCTTC.

This chain joins TRBV28 and TRBJ2-3, with D possibly matching TRBD2 (6 bases). CDR3 length equals 14 residues. V shed 5 bases and J shed 4 bases, with 13 bases lying between them. Looked up from germline, CDR1 is MDHEN and CDR2 is SYDVKM. The CDR3 loop is CASSPLRDSDTQYF. The DNA for the CDR3 is TGTGCCAGCAGTCCCCTCCGGGACTCAGATACGCAGTATTTT. Full variable domain (missing parts from reference TRBV28 and TRBJ2-3): DVKVTQSSRYLVKRTGEKVFLECVQDMDHENMFWYRQDPGLGLRLIYFSYDVKMKEKGDIPEGYSVSREKKERFSLILESASTNQTSMYLCASSPLRDSDTQYFGPGTRLTVL.

This clone was seen a single time. V usage is TRBV19 and J usage is TRBJ2-1, with 8 bases fitting TRBD1. Germline V gene data show CDR1 as LNHDA and CDR2 as SQIVND (reference sequence). V lost 8 bases and J lost 8; bases outside the gene matches: 17. CDR3 length: 16 residues. CDR3 region: CASQKNRGLPGDEQFF. The CDR3 DNA sequence: TGTGCCAGTCAGAAGAACAGGGGGTTACCCGGGGATGAGCAGTTCTTC.

J is TRBJ2-3 and V is TRBV5-1; no clear D. The CDR3 consists of 12 residues. V lost 3 bases to trimming and J lost 4 bases, with 6 bases between them. Germline V CDR1 and CDR2: SGHRS, YFSETQ. CDR3 DNA sequence: TGCGCCAGCAGCTCCGTCCCAGATACGCAGTATTTT. This codes for CASSSVPDTQYF.

This clone was found a few times. V is TRBV19 and J is TRBJ1-1, with D perhaps TRBD1 (6 bases). The CDR3 consists of 12 residues. Germline CDR1 reads LNHDA; CDR2 reads SQIVND (reference sequence). Trimming took 9 bases from V and 2 from J, leaving 10 bases between them. In DNA, the CDR3 is TGTGCCAGCACAGGGACCAACACTGAAGCTTTCTTT. It translates to CASTGTNTEAFF.

CDR3 protein: CASSRDRGSIQYF. DNA for the CDR3: TGTGCCAGCAGTCGGGACAGAGGGAGCATTCAGTACTTC. The chain has TRBV2 and TRBJ2-4, with TRBD1 matching 7 bases. CDR3 length: 13 amino acids. V lost 5 bases to trimming and J lost 9 bases; unmatched junction nucleotides: 7. Germline CDR1 reads SNHLY; CDR2 reads FYNNEI.

V gene TRBV29-1 combines with J gene TRBJ1-2, with D possibly being TRBD1 (5 bases). Trimming cost V 7 bases and J 5 bases, with 11 bases left between them. Germline CDR1 SQVTM, CDR2 ANQGSEA. This CDR3 is 11 amino acids long. The CDR3 nucleotides read TGCAGCGGAGCCGGGACTTATGGCTACACCTTC. This translates into CSGAGTYGYTF.

This clone was seen a few times. The chain has TRBV2 and TRBJ1-4; D call uncertain. CDR1 SNHLY and CDR2 FYNNEI come from the germline V gene. The CDR3 runs to 12 residues. Deletions cut 6 bases from V and 4 bases from J, with 6 bases between. The CDR3 DNA follows: TGTGCCAGCAGACAAATTAATGAAAAACTGTTTTTT. It yields the protein CASRQINEKLFF.

This rearrangement joins TRBV19 to TRBJ2-7, with TRBD1 matching over 9 bases. After removal of 7 bases from V and 1 base from J, the junction contained 5 bases not matched to a gene. The CDR3 consists of 14 residues. Germline V CDR1 and CDR2: LNHDA, SQIVND (reference sequence). The CDR3 here is CASNSGQGSYEQYF. The CDR3, as DNA: TGTGCCAGTAATTCGGGACAGGGTTCCTACGAGCAGTACTTC.

V gene TRBV19 combines with J gene TRBJ2-6; 7 positions agree with TRBD1. Looked up from germline, CDR1 is LNHDA and CDR2 is SQIVND (reference sequence). The CDR3 has 15 amino acids. V shed 4 bases, J shed 0 bases, and the junction held 0 bases outside the gene matches. CDR3 residues: CASSNRGSGANVLTF. The CDR3 bases are TGTGCCAGTAGTAACAGGGGCTCTGGGGCCAACGTCCTGACTTTC.